The 28 T cell receptor beta chains presented below share a single source sample, sequenced in a study of cytomegalovirus exposure and HLA in healthy donors. Vbeta (60) and Jbeta (13) primers were used in the PCR. Profiling relied on immunoSEQ multiplex PCR, and the TCRdb table lists in-frame clones only, not all of them. The data show approximately 45,000 clones, and the top ten clones hold 2% to 2.5%. The source material was PBMCs. The receptors were sampled from a middle-aged woman in good health and CMV-seronegative.

CDR3 loop: CASSFSATGLGYTF. For the CDR3, the DNA is TGTGCCAGCAGTTTCTCCGCGACAGGCCTCGGCTACACCTTC. V is TRBV27 and J is TRBJ1-2; D may be TRBD1 (6 bases). The CDR3 is 14 amino acids. Per the germline V gene, CDR1 is MNHEY and CDR2 is SMNVEV (reference sequence). V shed 3 bases and J shed 8 bases, with 16 bases lying between them.

This chain joins TRBV29-1 and TRBJ1-3; 8 nucleotides line up with TRBD1. V shed 7 bases, J shed 4 bases, and the junction held 6 bases outside the gene matches. Germline CDR1 reads SQVTM; CDR2 reads ANQGSEA. The CDR3 sequence is 13 residues long. CDR3 in amino acids: CSAYRDRGNTIYF. DNA of the CDR3: TGCAGCGCATACCGGGACAGGGGAAACACCATATATTTT.

The CDR3 protein is CASSSGQGGDLSGANVLTF. The CDR3 DNA reads TGTGCCAGCAGCTCCGGACAGGGTGGGGACCTGTCTGGGGCCAACGTCCTGACTTTC. V is TRBV5-4 and J is TRBJ2-6; 8 nucleotides align to TRBD1. This CDR3 has 19 residues. The germline V gene encodes CDR1 SGHNT and CDR2 YYREEE (reference sequence). Trimming cost V 3 bases and J 1 base; bases outside gene matches: 12.

The gene calls are TRBV10-2 and TRBJ1-1; no clear D gene. The V gene lost 3 bases and the J gene lost 4 bases, with 9 bases spanning the gap. Germline V gives CDR1 WSHSY, CDR2 SAAADI. This CDR3 region has 13 residues. The CDR3 sequence: CASSEGGITEAFF. The CDR3, as DNA: TGCGCCAGCAGTGAAGGAGGGATCACTGAAGCTTTCTTT.

This rearrangement joins TRBV5-1 to TRBJ2-5; 14 positions agree with TRBD2. The CDR3 totals 17 residues. CDR1 SGHRS and CDR2 YFSETQ come from the germline V gene. The V and J ends lost 4 bases and 2 bases, in that order; junction bases with no gene match: 7. The CDR3 spells CASSHGLAGGTQETQYF. DNA of the CDR3: TGCGCCAGCAGCCACGGACTAGCGGGAGGAACACAAGAGACCCAGTACTTC.

This rearrangement joins TRBV4-2 to TRBJ2-1; the match to TRBD2 covers 12 bases. The V segment lost 0 bases and the J segment 5 bases; nucleotides outside the gene matches: 5. Germline loops: CDR1 LGHNA, CDR2 YNFKEQ. This CDR3 is 17 amino acids long. CDR3 sequence: CASSQETSGRIDNEQFF. DNA for the CDR3: TGTGCCAGCAGCCAAGAGACTAGCGGGAGAATAGACAATGAGCAGTTCTTC.

The chain is built from TRBV11-2 and TRBJ1-2, with D possibly being TRBD1 (6 bases). There are 15 residues in the CDR3. Trimming shortened V by 3 bases and J by 2 bases, and 13 bases separated the two germline ends. Germline V gene lookup returns CDR1 SGHAT and CDR2 FQNNGV. The CDR3, as DNA: TGTGCCAGCAGCTTCCAACAGGGTCGAAACTATGGCTACACCTTC. Its translation: CASSFQQGRNYGYTF.

V gene TRBV5-1 combines with J gene TRBJ1-1, with TRBD1 matching 8 bases. V was pared by 4 bases and J by 8 bases, with 10 bases of the junction left unmatched. This CDR3 has 14 residues. Germline V CDR1 and CDR2: SGHRS, YFSETQ. The CDR3 DNA follows: TGCGCCAGCAGCCCCGGGACAGGAGACTTAGAAGCTTTCTTT. Protein: CASSPGTGDLEAFF.

The chain is built from TRBV5-1 and TRBJ1-2, with 7 bases identical to TRBD1. CDR3 length: 14 residues. V was clipped by 5 bases and J by 4 bases; unmatched bases: 8. The germline V gene has CDR1 SGHRS and CDR2 YFSETQ. The CDR3 spells CASRLTGDAYGYTF. The CDR3 DNA follows: TGCGCCAGCAGACTAACAGGGGATGCCTATGGCTACACCTTC.

The V gene is TRBV12-1, the J gene TRBJ2-1; TRBD2, the table's D call, lacks a check against the DNA. TRBV12-1 is designated a pseudogene. This CDR3 is 16 amino acids long. The CDR3 region is CASSPPEGAGGHEQFF. CDR3 nucleotides: TGTGCCAGCAGCCCCCCGGAGGGGGCGGGAGGCCATGAGCAGTTCTTC.

The J gene is TRBJ2-1, the V gene TRBV5-4; TRBD2 aligns across 11 bases. The CDR3 totals 16 residues. With V trimmed by 4 bases and J by 4 bases, 7 bases remained unmatched. Germline V gene lookup returns CDR1 SGHNT and CDR2 YYREEE (reference sequence). The CDR3 protein is CASSPPIAGGYNEQFF. CDR3 DNA: TGTGCCAGCAGCCCTCCCATAGCGGGAGGGTACAATGAGCAGTTCTTC. The full variable domain, in which reference TRBV5-4 and TRBJ2-1 provide the parts outside the CDR3, is ETGVTQSPTHLIKTRGQQVTLRCSSQSGHNTVSWYQQALGQGPQFIFQYYREEENGRGNFPPRFSGLQFPNYSSELNVNALELDDSALYLCASSPPIAGGYNEQFFGPGTRLTVL.

The J gene is TRBJ2-4, the V gene TRBV5-4, with 8 bases lining up with TRBD2. This CDR3 spans 16 amino acids. The junction had 3 bases not matched to a gene; V was cut back by 1 base and J by 0 bases. The germline V gene has CDR1 SGHNT and CDR2 YYREEE (reference sequence). The CDR3 nucleotides read TGTGCCAGCAGCTTGTGGCTAGCGGGAGCCAAAAACATTCAGTACTTC. Its translation is CASSLWLAGAKNIQYF.

Details on this clone: The same CDR3 also results from other DNA sequences found in this sample. V is TRBV14 and J is TRBJ1-4; tentative D call: TRBD1 (5 bases). The CDR3 sequence is 16 residues long. Per the germline V gene, CDR1 is SGHDN and CDR2 is FVKESK. V dropped 4 bases and J dropped 8 bases, with 20 bases sitting between them. The CDR3 loop is CASSPGFRREVEKLFF. The DNA for the CDR3 is TGTGCCAGCAGCCCTGGCTTTCGCAGGGAGGTCGAAAAACTGTTTTTT.

About this clone: At one end, the junction sequence differs from germline, possibly due to a read error. The CDR3 DNA reads TGCGCCAGCAGCTTGGTTCCCCCCTCCGACGAGCAGTACTTC. Translating gives CASSLVPPSDEQYF. The V call is TRBV5-1, the J call TRBJ2-7, with D uncertain. The CDR3 runs 14 residues. Germline-derived CDR1 and CDR2 are SGHRS and YFSETQ.

The chain joins TRBV30 to TRBJ1-5; D not certain. There are 15 residues in the CDR3. The V and J ends lost 1 base and 7 bases respectively, with 17 bases between them. The germline V gene encodes CDR1 GTSNPN and CDR2 SVGIG (reference sequence). CDR3 bases: TGTGCCTGGAGTGGAGGAGCGAGGGATCGACAGCCCCAGCATTTT. Protein: CAWSGGARDRQPQHF.

This chain connects TRBV5-6 to TRBJ1-2, with D unclear. V was trimmed by 0 bases and J by 2 bases, leaving 5 bases between them. This CDR3 contains 13 residues. Germline CDR1 SGHDT, CDR2 YYEEEE. CDR3 sequence reads: CASSLVQNYGYTF. The CDR3 DNA sequence: TGTGCCAGCAGCTTGGTACAGAACTATGGCTACACCTTC. The full variable domain, with the rest looked up from reference TRBV5-6 and TRBJ1-2, is DAGVTQSPTHLIKTRGQQVTLRCSPKSGHDTVSWYQQALGQGPQFIFQYYEEEERQRGNFPDRFSGHQFPNYSSELNVNALLLGDSALYLCASSLVQNYGYTFGSGTRLTVV.

The J gene is TRBJ2-5, the V gene TRBV5-1; D is possibly TRBD2 (5 bases). The V gene lost 6 bases and the J gene lost 4 bases, with 16 bases spanning the gap. This CDR3 is built from 14 residues. CDR1 is SGHRS, CDR2 YFSETQ, per germline. The CDR3 here is CASTPGTLGETQYF. CDR3 nucleotide sequence: TGCGCCAGCACACCCGGAACACTAGGAGAGACCCAGTACTTC.

The rearrangement uses TRBV28 and TRBJ1-1; 8 bases are a match to TRBD1. The V and J ends lost 6 bases and 1 base, in that order; junction bases with no gene match: 10. The CDR3 covers 16 residues. CDR1 and CDR2 (germline): MDHEN, SYDVKM. The CDR3 sequence is CASRTGARGPNTEAFF. The CDR3 DNA reads as TGTGCCAGCAGGACAGGGGCCCGGGGTCCGAACACTGAAGCTTTCTTT.

The chain couples TRBV4-2 to TRBJ1-2; 11 positions match TRBD1. Trimming at V came to 1 base and at J to 1 base, leaving 5 bases not matched to a gene. The CDR3 covers 17 residues. CDR1 is LGHNA and CDR2 is YNFKEQ in the germline V gene. CDR3 coding DNA: TGTGCCAGCAGCCAAGCCGGGACAGGGGGAGGTAACTATGGCTACACCTTC. It encodes CASSQAGTGGGNYGYTF.

The chain carries TRBV7-8 and TRBJ2-7; D unresolved. This CDR3 is built from 12 residues. The germline V gene has CDR1 SGHVS and CDR2 FQNEAQ. V lost 6 bases, J lost 1 base, and 7 bases lay in between. The CDR3 is CASSFTSYEQYF. CDR3 DNA sequence: TGTGCCAGCAGTTTCACTTCCTACGAGCAGTACTTC.

The V call is TRBV5-1, the J call TRBJ1-6, with unresolved D. This CDR3 has 13 residues. The V gene lost 0 bases and the J gene lost 8 bases, with 6 bases spanning the gap. The germline V gene encodes CDR1 SGHRS and CDR2 YFSETQ. The CDR3 DNA is TGCGCCAGCAGCTTGGCCTCGGATTCACCCCTCCACTTT. Encoded protein: CASSLASDSPLHF.

This chain uses TRBV9 with TRBJ1-1, with 7 bases aligning to TRBD1. CDR3 length equals 14 residues. Trimming removed 3 bases from V and 2 bases from J; junction bases left unmatched: 4. Germline loops: CDR1 SGDLS, CDR2 YYNGEE. CDR3 amino acids: CASSGQGHNTEAFF. DNA of the CDR3: TGTGCCAGCAGCGGACAGGGTCATAACACTGAAGCTTTCTTT.

This chain connects TRBV7-9 to TRBJ2-6; tentatively, D is TRBD1 (6 bases). V was clipped by 5 bases and J by 1 base, with 12 bases between them. Germline CDR1 and CDR2: SEHNR and FQNEAQ (reference sequence). This CDR3 is 16 amino acids long. CDR3 loop: CASSAGTPSGANVLTF. CDR3 sequence (DNA): TGTGCCAGCAGCGCAGGGACACCATCTGGGGCCAACGTCCTGACTTTC.

The gene calls are TRBV7-2 and TRBJ2-7; 8 nucleotides align to TRBD1. The CDR3 loop spans 15 amino acids. The ends lost 5 bases at V and 4 bases at J; junction bases unmatched: 10. Germline V gene sequence: CDR1 SGHTA, CDR2 FQGNSA. In nucleotides, the CDR3 is TGTGCCAGCAGCAACCGTCCCGGGACAGGATACGAGCAGTACTTC. It specifies CASSNRPGTGYEQYF.

The chain joins TRBV5-1 to TRBJ2-7, with a possible D match to TRBD2 (5 bases). Trimming removed 0 bases from V and 0 bases from J, with 13 bases in between. The CDR3 spans 16 residues. Germline-derived CDR1 and CDR2 are SGHRS and YFSETQ. The CDR3 region is CASSLGPRGDSYEQYF. Here the CDR3 DNA reads TGCGCCAGCAGCTTGGGTCCCCGGGGAGACTCCTACGAGCAGTACTTC.

The CDR3 is CASSFGLTADYEQYF. CDR3 DNA sequence: TGCGCCAGCAGCTTCGGGCTGACAGCTGACTACGAGCAGTACTTC. J is TRBJ2-7 and V is TRBV5-1; a possible D gene is TRBD1 (5 bases). The V and J ends lost 2 bases and 3 bases respectively, with 15 bases between them. The CDR3 runs 15 residues. Germline CDR1 SGHRS, CDR2 YFSETQ.

The J gene is TRBJ1-2, the V gene TRBV13; perhaps TRBD1 as D (5 bases). The V end lost 0 bases, the J end lost 13 bases, and 12 bases lay between the germline ends. Germline V gene lookup returns CDR1 PRHDT and CDR2 FYEKMQ (reference sequence). The CDR3 contains 12 residues. The chain's CDR3 is CASSLGLEGPTF. The CDR3 DNA sequence: TGTGCCAGCAGCTTAGGCCTGGAGGGACCCACCTTC.

The rearrangement uses TRBV5-6 and TRBJ2-1; D perhaps matches TRBD2 (5 bases). The CDR3 runs to 13 residues. The V gene lost 4 bases and the J gene lost 5 bases, with 10 bases spanning the gap. CDR1 is SGHDT, CDR2 YYEEEE, per germline. CDR3 nucleotide sequence: TGTGCCAGCAGCCCCGGGATAAACAATGAGCAGTTCTTC. Encoded protein: CASSPGINNEQFF.